A selection of T cell receptor beta chains follows, all from one sample in a study of T cells after yellow fever vaccination. TCRdb processed the 5' RACE reads anew with MiXCR; each CDR3 protein has one entry. Altogether around 350,000 distinct CDR3 sequences are present, approximately 5.7% being singletons, with the ten largest covering about 15%. This material consisted of PBMCs, taken 5 days after the yellow fever booster vaccination. The receptors were gathered from a man aged 25 to 40 who received the YFV17D yellow fever vaccine. Each CDR3 is given with its conserved first and last residue. The order of the fields is D gene, CDR3 length, V gene, J gene, clone size, CDR3 DNA, CDR3 protein. The D gene is left open where the match is weak. Clone size appears in some rows only: once, few, many, or a class for an expanded clone.

d_call: .
cdr3_length: 19
v_call: TRBV4-2
j_call: TRBJ1-5
clone_size: few
cdr3_nt: TGTGCCAGCAGCCAAGATCCCTTAGGGCAGTCTGGGAGCAATCAGCCCCAGCATTTT
cdr3_aa: CASSQDPLGQSGSNQPQHF

d_call: TRBD1
cdr3_length: 13
v_call: TRBV28
j_call: TRBJ2-4
clone_size: many
cdr3_nt: TGTGCCAGCCAGGGGGTTGTCAAAAACATTCAGTACTTC
cdr3_aa: CASQGVVKNIQYF

d_call: .
cdr3_length: 13
v_call: TRBV29-1
j_call: TRBJ1-1
clone_size: many
cdr3_nt: TGCAGCGCCCTGGGGACGGAGAACACTGAAGCTTTCTTT
cdr3_aa: CSALGTENTEAFF

d_call: .
cdr3_length: 12
v_call: TRBV12-3/TRBV12-4
j_call: TRBJ1-2
clone_size: many
cdr3_nt: TGTGCCAGTGGTGACCTGGCTTTTGGCTACACCTTC
cdr3_aa: CASGDLAFGYTF

d_call: TRBD2
cdr3_length: 14
v_call: TRBV5-1
j_call: TRBJ2-2
clone_size: .
cdr3_nt: TGCGCCAGCAGCTCAGCGGGAGGGGTCGGGGAGCTGTTTTTT
cdr3_aa: CASSSAGGVGELFF

d_call: TRBD1
cdr3_length: 17
v_call: TRBV5-1
j_call: TRBJ2-7
clone_size: many
cdr3_nt: TGCGCCAGCAGCTCCGGGACAGGGGGACTAAAGGTCTACGAGCAGTACTTC
cdr3_aa: CASSSGTGGLKVYEQYF

d_call: .
cdr3_length: 13
v_call: TRBV30
j_call: TRBJ2-7
clone_size: .
cdr3_nt: TGTGCCTGGAGTGTAGACGGGGCCTACGAGCAGTACTTC
cdr3_aa: CAWSVDGAYEQYF

d_call: TRBD1
cdr3_length: 13
v_call: TRBV29-1
j_call: TRBJ1-5
clone_size: .
cdr3_nt: TGCAGCGTTGGGGACAGGGTCAATCAGCCCCAGCATTTT
cdr3_aa: CSVGDRVNQPQHF

d_call: TRBD1
cdr3_length: 14
v_call: TRBV5-1
j_call: TRBJ2-7
clone_size: many
cdr3_nt: TGCGCCAGCAGCCCGGGAGACAGGGGCTACGAGCAGTACTTC
cdr3_aa: CASSPGDRGYEQYF

d_call: .
cdr3_length: 13
v_call: TRBV12-3/TRBV12-4
j_call: TRBJ1-3
clone_size: few
cdr3_nt: TGTGCCAGCAGTTTAGTAACCATCGACACCATATATTTT
cdr3_aa: CASSLVTIDTIYF

d_call: TRBD1
cdr3_length: 12
v_call: TRBV29-1
j_call: TRBJ2-7
clone_size: few
cdr3_nt: TGCAGCGCCCGGACAGGGACCTACGAGCAGTACTTC
cdr3_aa: CSARTGTYEQYF

d_call: TRBD1
cdr3_length: 16
v_call: TRBV7-2
j_call: TRBJ2-1
clone_size: many
cdr3_nt: TGTGCCAGCAGCTTAGCCGGACAGGGGACCTACAATGAGCAGTTCTTC
cdr3_aa: CASSLAGQGTYNEQFF

d_call: TRBD1
cdr3_length: 17
v_call: TRBV5-5
j_call: TRBJ1-1
clone_size: many
cdr3_nt: TGTGCCAGCGGATCCAGGGGGCCGCAAAATATGAACACTGAAGCTTTCTTT
cdr3_aa: CASGSRGPQNMNTEAFF

d_call: .
cdr3_length: 18
v_call: TRBV27
j_call: TRBJ1-4
clone_size: few
cdr3_nt: TGTGCCAGCAGTTCAAACCCCGTGGGCAGGGCGGCTAATGAAAAACTGTTTTTT
cdr3_aa: CASSSNPVGRAANEKLFF

d_call: TRBD1
cdr3_length: 14
v_call: TRBV20-1
j_call: TRBJ1-2
clone_size: .
cdr3_nt: TGCAGTGCTAGATACCAGACAGGGAACTATGGCTACACCTTC
cdr3_aa: CSARYQTGNYGYTF

d_call: TRBD2
cdr3_length: 17
v_call: TRBV5-1
j_call: TRBJ2-3
clone_size: many
cdr3_nt: TGCGCCAGCAGCTTGGGGGGGACTAGCGGGAGTTTCGCTACGCAGTATTTT
cdr3_aa: CASSLGGTSGSFATQYF

d_call: .
cdr3_length: 15
v_call: TRBV19
j_call: TRBJ2-7
clone_size: .
cdr3_nt: TGTGCCAGTAGTGTCTCCGGGGTAACTAGGGGCGAGCAGTACTTC
cdr3_aa: CASSVSGVTRGEQYF

d_call: .
cdr3_length: 9
v_call: TRBV12-3/TRBV12-4
j_call: TRBJ1-6
clone_size: many
cdr3_nt: TGTGCCAGCAGACCTCCCCTCCACTTT
cdr3_aa: CASRPPLHF

d_call: .
cdr3_length: 14
v_call: TRBV7-9
j_call: TRBJ1-3
clone_size: many
cdr3_nt: TGTGCCAGCAGCCAGCGGACCGCGGGAAACACCATATATTTT
cdr3_aa: CASSQRTAGNTIYF

d_call: .
cdr3_length: 13
v_call: TRBV20-1
j_call: TRBJ2-3
clone_size: many
cdr3_nt: TGCAGTGGAGGAGGGGTACGCACAGATACGCAGTATTTT
cdr3_aa: CSGGGVRTDTQYF

d_call: .
cdr3_length: 18
v_call: TRBV6-1
j_call: TRBJ2-1
clone_size: .
cdr3_nt: TGTGCCAGCAGAATCGGAACCACGGGACCGCGCTCCTACAATGAGCAGTTCTTC
cdr3_aa: CASRIGTTGPRSYNEQFF

d_call: TRBD1
cdr3_length: 13
v_call: TRBV29-1
j_call: TRBJ1-5
clone_size: few
cdr3_nt: TGCAGCGTAGACACAGGGGGAGGTGAGCCCCAGCATTTT
cdr3_aa: CSVDTGGGEPQHF

d_call: TRBD2
cdr3_length: 15
v_call: TRBV5-1
j_call: TRBJ2-5
clone_size: .
cdr3_nt: TGCGCCAGCAGGGGACCCGGGACTACACAAGAGACCCAGTACTTC
cdr3_aa: CASRGPGTTQETQYF

d_call: .
cdr3_length: 16
v_call: TRBV20-1
j_call: TRBJ2-5
clone_size: .
cdr3_nt: TGCTGTGCTAGAGATCTATATATCGGCAGCCAAGAGACCCAGTACTTC
cdr3_aa: CCARDLYIGSQETQYF

d_call: .
cdr3_length: 12
v_call: TRBV20-1
j_call: TRBJ1-5
clone_size: many
cdr3_nt: TGCAGTGCTAGACAGTCCAATCAGCCCCAGCATTTT
cdr3_aa: CSARQSNQPQHF

d_call: .
cdr3_length: 17
v_call: TRBV5-4
j_call: TRBJ2-3
clone_size: .
cdr3_nt: TGTGCCAGCAGACCTGACTACTTACTCGCGGGGACAGATACGCAGTATTTT
cdr3_aa: CASRPDYLLAGTDTQYF

d_call: TRBD2
cdr3_length: 16
v_call: TRBV5-4
j_call: TRBJ2-3
clone_size: .
cdr3_nt: TGTGCCAGCAGCTTGGACCTAGCGGGCGCCACAGATACGCAGTATTTT
cdr3_aa: CASSLDLAGATDTQYF

d_call: .
cdr3_length: 16
v_call: TRBV27
j_call: TRBJ2-7
clone_size: few
cdr3_nt: TGTGCCAGCAGTTTATTCGGCTCCCTAAGCTCCTACGAGCAGTACTTC
cdr3_aa: CASSLFGSLSSYEQYF

d_call: .
cdr3_length: 14
v_call: TRBV7-9
j_call: TRBJ1-1
clone_size: .
cdr3_nt: TGTGCCAGCAGGAGGACGGGGATGAACACTGAAGCTTTCTTT
cdr3_aa: CASRRTGMNTEAFF

d_call: .
cdr3_length: 12
v_call: TRBV20-1
j_call: TRBJ2-7
clone_size: many
cdr3_nt: TGCAGTGCTAGAGCGGGGATCTACGAGCAGTACTTC
cdr3_aa: CSARAGIYEQYF

d_call: .
cdr3_length: 15
v_call: TRBV18
j_call: TRBJ2-2
clone_size: few
cdr3_nt: TGTGCCAGCTCACCACGGGACTTCCAGGCCGGGGAGCTGTTTTTT
cdr3_aa: CASSPRDFQAGELFF

d_call: .
cdr3_length: 15
v_call: TRBV5-8
j_call: TRBJ1-5
clone_size: few
cdr3_nt: TGTGCCAGCAGCTTGGGGGCCGGTTGGGTTCAGCCCCAGCATTTT
cdr3_aa: CASSLGAGWVQPQHF

d_call: .
cdr3_length: 14
v_call: TRBV12-3/TRBV12-4
j_call: TRBJ1-4
clone_size: few
cdr3_nt: TGTGCCAGCAGTTTAGAAGGCTTTGGGGAAAAACTGTTTTTT
cdr3_aa: CASSLEGFGEKLFF

d_call: .
cdr3_length: 12
v_call: TRBV29-1
j_call: TRBJ2-2
clone_size: few
cdr3_nt: TGCAGCGTAACAAAGGGGACCGGGGAGCTGTTTTTT
cdr3_aa: CSVTKGTGELFF

d_call: .
cdr3_length: 15
v_call: TRBV20-1
j_call: TRBJ2-7
clone_size: few
cdr3_nt: TGCAGTGCTAGGACTTCCAGCGGGCTTTCCTACGAGCAGTACTTC
cdr3_aa: CSARTSSGLSYEQYF

d_call: .
cdr3_length: 11
v_call: TRBV12-3/TRBV12-4
j_call: TRBJ1-2
clone_size: .
cdr3_nt: TGTGCCAGCACCCCCCCCTATGGCTACACCTTC
cdr3_aa: CASTPPYGYTF

d_call: .
cdr3_length: 14
v_call: TRBV28
j_call: TRBJ2-7
clone_size: many
cdr3_nt: TGTGCCAGCAAGGGGGGACAGAGGGGCTACGAGCAGTACTTC
cdr3_aa: CASKGGQRGYEQYF

d_call: TRBD2
cdr3_length: 15
v_call: TRBV5-1
j_call: TRBJ2-2
clone_size: few
cdr3_nt: TGCGCCAGCGCCTGGACTAGCGGGAGCACCGGGGAGCTGTTTTTT
cdr3_aa: CASAWTSGSTGELFF

d_call: .
cdr3_length: 12
v_call: TRBV12-3/TRBV12-4
j_call: TRBJ1-3
clone_size: .
cdr3_nt: TGTGCCAGCAGTTTCGTCGTTGACACCATATATTTT
cdr3_aa: CASSFVVDTIYF

d_call: .
cdr3_length: 16
v_call: TRBV20-1
j_call: TRBJ2-3
clone_size: few
cdr3_nt: TGCAGTGCTAGAGACCCAGCGGAAACTAGCACAGATACGCAGTATTTT
cdr3_aa: CSARDPAETSTDTQYF

d_call: .
cdr3_length: 14
v_call: TRBV28
j_call: TRBJ1-5
clone_size: .
cdr3_nt: TGTGCCAGCAGGACCCCAGGGGCGAGTCAGCCCCAGCATTTT
cdr3_aa: CASRTPGASQPQHF

d_call: TRBD1
cdr3_length: 13
v_call: TRBV20-1
j_call: TRBJ2-7
clone_size: .
cdr3_nt: TGCAGTGTTACGGGACAGGGCCACTACGAGCAGTACTTC
cdr3_aa: CSVTGQGHYEQYF

d_call: TRBD2
cdr3_length: 14
v_call: TRBV6-1
j_call: TRBJ2-7
clone_size: many
cdr3_nt: TGTGCCAGCAGCGGGGCGGGAGGGCCCTACGAGCAGTACTTC
cdr3_aa: CASSGAGGPYEQYF

d_call: TRBD2
cdr3_length: 16
v_call: TRBV7-2
j_call: TRBJ2-1
clone_size: .
cdr3_nt: TGTGCCAGCAGCAGGCCGGGACTAGCGGCGAGAAATGAGCAGTTCTTC
cdr3_aa: CASSRPGLAARNEQFF

d_call: TRBD1
cdr3_length: 17
v_call: TRBV20-1
j_call: TRBJ1-5
clone_size: .
cdr3_nt: TGCAGTGCTAGAAGACGACAGGGGGCTGATAGCAATCAGCCCCAGCATTTT
cdr3_aa: CSARRRQGADSNQPQHF

d_call: TRBD2
cdr3_length: 15
v_call: TRBV14
j_call: TRBJ2-1
clone_size: few
cdr3_nt: TGTGCCAGCAGCTACTTAGCGGGCCCGGGTCAGGAGCAGTTCTTC
cdr3_aa: CASSYLAGPGQEQFF

d_call: .
cdr3_length: 14
v_call: TRBV10-3
j_call: TRBJ1-5
clone_size: .
cdr3_nt: TGTGCCATCAGTGAGTCGATTGGGCAACAGCCCCAGCATTTT
cdr3_aa: CAISESIGQQPQHF

d_call: .
cdr3_length: 16
v_call: TRBV27
j_call: TRBJ2-1
clone_size: .
cdr3_nt: TGTGCCAGCAGTTTACTGACTCCCGGAGGTAATGATGAGCAGTTCTTC
cdr3_aa: CASSLLTPGGNDEQFF

d_call: .
cdr3_length: 14
v_call: TRBV11-2
j_call: TRBJ2-2
clone_size: many
cdr3_nt: TGTGCCAGCAGCTTTGGTCAAAACACCGGGGAGCTGTTTTTT
cdr3_aa: CASSFGQNTGELFF

d_call: .
cdr3_length: 15
v_call: TRBV20-1
j_call: TRBJ1-5
clone_size: few
cdr3_nt: TGCAGTGCTAGTCGTGGAGACTATAGCAATCAGCCCCAGCATTTT
cdr3_aa: CSASRGDYSNQPQHF

d_call: TRBD2
cdr3_length: 14
v_call: TRBV20-1
j_call: TRBJ2-5
clone_size: few
cdr3_nt: TGCAGTGCCCCTCTAGCGGGAGGGCCGGAGACCCAGTACTTC
cdr3_aa: CSAPLAGGPETQYF

d_call: .
cdr3_length: 13
v_call: TRBV29-1
j_call: TRBJ2-7
clone_size: .
cdr3_nt: TGCAGCGTTGTTGGGGGCTTAGTGGGGACGCAGTACTTC
cdr3_aa: CSVVGGLVGTQYF

d_call: .
cdr3_length: 15
v_call: TRBV9
j_call: TRBJ1-1
clone_size: few
cdr3_nt: TGTGCCAGCAGCGAATCAGGGAATACGCACACTGAAGCTTTCTTT
cdr3_aa: CASSESGNTHTEAFF

d_call: TRBD1
cdr3_length: 16
v_call: TRBV5-1
j_call: TRBJ2-3
clone_size: .
cdr3_nt: TGCGCCAGCTATCCGGGACAGGGGGCGAGCACAGATACGCAGTATTTT
cdr3_aa: CASYPGQGASTDTQYF

d_call: .
cdr3_length: 14
v_call: TRBV5-1
j_call: TRBJ2-3
clone_size: many
cdr3_nt: TGCGCCAGCAGCCCACAGACAGGCCCAGATACGCAGTATTTT
cdr3_aa: CASSPQTGPDTQYF

d_call: TRBD1
cdr3_length: 13
v_call: TRBV18
j_call: TRBJ1-2
clone_size: many
cdr3_nt: TGTGCCAGCTCCGGACAGGGGAACTATGGCTACACCTTC
cdr3_aa: CASSGQGNYGYTF

d_call: TRBD2
cdr3_length: 14
v_call: TRBV29-1
j_call: TRBJ2-3
clone_size: .
cdr3_nt: TGCAGCGTTGAGGGACTAGCGGGGTCAGATACGCAGTATTTT
cdr3_aa: CSVEGLAGSDTQYF

d_call: .
cdr3_length: 17
v_call: TRBV12-3/TRBV12-4
j_call: TRBJ2-3
clone_size: .
cdr3_nt: TGTGCCAGCAGTCGTACGACAACAGGGTCGCTCACAGATACGCAGTATTTT
cdr3_aa: CASSRTTTGSLTDTQYF

d_call: .
cdr3_length: 16
v_call: TRBV5-6
j_call: TRBJ2-1
clone_size: many
cdr3_nt: TGTGCCAGCAGCCCTACGACAGGTTCTACCTACAATGAGCAGTTCTTC
cdr3_aa: CASSPTTGSTYNEQFF